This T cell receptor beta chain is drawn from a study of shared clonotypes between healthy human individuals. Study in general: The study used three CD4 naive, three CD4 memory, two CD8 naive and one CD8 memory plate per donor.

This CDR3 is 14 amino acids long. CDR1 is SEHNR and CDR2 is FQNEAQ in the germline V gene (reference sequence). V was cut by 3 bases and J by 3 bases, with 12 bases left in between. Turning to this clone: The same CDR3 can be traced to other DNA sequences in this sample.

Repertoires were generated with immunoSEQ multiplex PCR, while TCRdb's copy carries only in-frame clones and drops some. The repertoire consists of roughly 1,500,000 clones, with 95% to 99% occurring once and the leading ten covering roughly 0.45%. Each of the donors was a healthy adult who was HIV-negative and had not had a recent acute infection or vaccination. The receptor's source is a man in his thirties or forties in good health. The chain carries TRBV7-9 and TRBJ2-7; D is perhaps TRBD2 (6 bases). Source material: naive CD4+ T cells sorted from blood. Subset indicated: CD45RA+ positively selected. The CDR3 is CASSLGRGNYEQYF. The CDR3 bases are TGTGCCAGCAGCTTGGGACGCGGGAACTACGAGCAGTACTTC.